This record concerns one T cell receptor (beta chain) sequence. Its antigen remains unknown. Clones were read by immunoSEQ multiplex PCR, and TCRdb kept only the in-frame ones, dropping some. Altogether around 300,000 clones are present, approximately 90% being singletons, with the ten largest covering just under 5%. These data are taken from a study of Ad26.COV2.S vaccination and SARS-CoV-2 variants. General study results and limits: Vaccine and placebo recipients had similar non-spike TCR breadth. The TCR breadth and depth analyses may have produced an underestimate of total T cell responses.

Noted treatment: approximately 18 received Ad26.COV2.S at low or high dose, single or two shots; roughly five received placebo; per-sample allocation not given. The study sampled participants on day 63 after the first vaccine or placebo injection. V was pared by 3 bases and J by 5 bases, with 5 bases of the junction left unmatched. In germline, CDR1 is SGHDT, CDR2 YYEEEE. The CDR3 loop spans 15 amino acids. The sequence was obtained from a person aged 18-60 years who received the Ad26.COV2.S COVID-19 vaccine or a placebo. The chain has TRBV5-6 and TRBJ1-4, with 9 bases identical to TRBD1. Here the sequenced sample was peripheral blood, taken in a trial of Ad26.COV2.S vaccine versus placebo. The CDR3 coding sequence is TGTGCCAGCAGCTGGATGACAGGGGGAAATGAAAAACTGTTTTTT. This sequence encodes CASSWMTGGNEKLFF.